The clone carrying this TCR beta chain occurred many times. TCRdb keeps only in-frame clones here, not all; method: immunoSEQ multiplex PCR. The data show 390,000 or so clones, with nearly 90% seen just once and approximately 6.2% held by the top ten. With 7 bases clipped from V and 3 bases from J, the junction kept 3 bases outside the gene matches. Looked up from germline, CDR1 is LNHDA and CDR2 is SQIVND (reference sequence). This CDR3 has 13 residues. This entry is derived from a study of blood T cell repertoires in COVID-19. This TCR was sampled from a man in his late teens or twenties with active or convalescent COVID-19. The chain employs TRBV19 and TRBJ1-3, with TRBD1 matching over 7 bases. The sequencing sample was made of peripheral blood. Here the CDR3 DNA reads TGTGCCAGTAACACAGGGGTTGGAAACACCATATATTTT. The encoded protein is CASNTGVGNTIYF. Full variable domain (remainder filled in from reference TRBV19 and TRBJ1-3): DGGITQSPKYLFRKEGQNVTLSCEQNLNHDAMYWYRQDPGQGLRLIYYSQIVNDFQKGDIAEGYSVSREKKESFPLTVTSAQKNPTAFYLCASNTGVGNTIYFGEGSWLTVV.